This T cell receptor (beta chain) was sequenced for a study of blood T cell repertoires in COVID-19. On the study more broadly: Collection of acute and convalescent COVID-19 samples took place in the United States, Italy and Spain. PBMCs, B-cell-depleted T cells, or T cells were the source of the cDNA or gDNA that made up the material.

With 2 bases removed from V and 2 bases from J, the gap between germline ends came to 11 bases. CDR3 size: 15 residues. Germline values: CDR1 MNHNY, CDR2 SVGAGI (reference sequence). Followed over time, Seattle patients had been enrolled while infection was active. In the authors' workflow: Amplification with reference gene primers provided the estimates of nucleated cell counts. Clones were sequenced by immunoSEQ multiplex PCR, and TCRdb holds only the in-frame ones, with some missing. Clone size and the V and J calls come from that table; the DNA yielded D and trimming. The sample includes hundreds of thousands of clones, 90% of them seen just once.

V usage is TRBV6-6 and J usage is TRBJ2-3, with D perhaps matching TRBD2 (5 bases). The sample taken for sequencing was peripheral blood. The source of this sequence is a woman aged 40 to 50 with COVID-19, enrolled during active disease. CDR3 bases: TGTGCCAGCAGTTACGAGGGCGGTACCACAGATACGCAGTATTTT. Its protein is CASSYEGGTTDTQYF.